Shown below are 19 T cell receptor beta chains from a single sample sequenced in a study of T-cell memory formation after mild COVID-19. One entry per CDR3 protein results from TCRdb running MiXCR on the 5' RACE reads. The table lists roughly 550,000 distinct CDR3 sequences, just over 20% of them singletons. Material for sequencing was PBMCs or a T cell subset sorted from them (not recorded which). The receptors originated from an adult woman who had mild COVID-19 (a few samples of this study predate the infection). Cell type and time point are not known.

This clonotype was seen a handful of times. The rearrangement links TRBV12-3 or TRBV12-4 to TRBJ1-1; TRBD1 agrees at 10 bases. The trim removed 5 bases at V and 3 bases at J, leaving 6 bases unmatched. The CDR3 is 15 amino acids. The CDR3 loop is CASSPGQGWDTEAFF. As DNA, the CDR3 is TGTGCCAGCAGTCCGGGACAGGGGTGGGACACTGAAGCTTTCTTT.

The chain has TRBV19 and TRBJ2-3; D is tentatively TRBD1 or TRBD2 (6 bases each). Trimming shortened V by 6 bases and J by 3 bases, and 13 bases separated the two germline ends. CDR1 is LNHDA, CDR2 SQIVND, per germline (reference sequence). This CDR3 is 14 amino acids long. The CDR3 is CASRYRGRTDTQYF. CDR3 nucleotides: TGTGCCAGTAGGTACCGGGGGCGAACAGATACGCAGTATTTT.

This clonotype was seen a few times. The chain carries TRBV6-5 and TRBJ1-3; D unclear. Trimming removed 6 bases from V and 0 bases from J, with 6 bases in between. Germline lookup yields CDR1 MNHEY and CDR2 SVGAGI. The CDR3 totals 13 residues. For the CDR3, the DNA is TGTGCCAGCAGGCCAAGCTCTGGAAACACCATATATTTT. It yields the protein CASRPSSGNTIYF.

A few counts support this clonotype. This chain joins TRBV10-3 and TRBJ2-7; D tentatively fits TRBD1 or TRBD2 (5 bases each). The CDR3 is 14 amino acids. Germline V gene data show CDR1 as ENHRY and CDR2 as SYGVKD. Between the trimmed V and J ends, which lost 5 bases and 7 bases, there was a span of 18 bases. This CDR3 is CAISTGFTEGEQYF. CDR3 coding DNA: TGTGCCATCAGTACAGGATTCACCGAGGGGGAGCAGTACTTC.

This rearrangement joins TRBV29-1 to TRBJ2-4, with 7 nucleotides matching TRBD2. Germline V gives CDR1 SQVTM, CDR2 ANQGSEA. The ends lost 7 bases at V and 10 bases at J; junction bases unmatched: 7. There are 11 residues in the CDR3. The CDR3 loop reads CSAPTGGIQYF. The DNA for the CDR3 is TGCAGCGCCCCGACGGGAGGTATTCAGTACTTC. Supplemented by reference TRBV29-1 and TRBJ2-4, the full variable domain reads SAVISQKPSRDICQRGTSLTIQCQVDSQVTMMFWYRQQPGQSLTLIATANQGSEATYESGFVIDKFPISRPNLTFSTLTVSNMSPEDSSIYLCSAPTGGIQYFGAGTRLSVL.

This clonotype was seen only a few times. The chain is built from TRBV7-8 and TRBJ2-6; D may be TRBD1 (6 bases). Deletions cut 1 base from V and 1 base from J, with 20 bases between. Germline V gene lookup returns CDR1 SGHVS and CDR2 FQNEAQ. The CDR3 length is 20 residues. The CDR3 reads CASSLVSNGYGQSGANVLTF. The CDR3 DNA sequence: TGTGCCAGCAGCTTAGTGTCCAACGGCTACGGACAGTCTGGGGCCAACGTCCTGACTTTC.

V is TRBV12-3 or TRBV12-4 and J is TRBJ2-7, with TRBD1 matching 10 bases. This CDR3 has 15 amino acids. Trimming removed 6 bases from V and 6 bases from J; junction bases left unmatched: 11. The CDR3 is CASSVAGTGVGEQYF. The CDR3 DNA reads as TGTGCCAGCAGCGTGGCCGGGACAGGGGTCGGCGAGCAGTACTTC.

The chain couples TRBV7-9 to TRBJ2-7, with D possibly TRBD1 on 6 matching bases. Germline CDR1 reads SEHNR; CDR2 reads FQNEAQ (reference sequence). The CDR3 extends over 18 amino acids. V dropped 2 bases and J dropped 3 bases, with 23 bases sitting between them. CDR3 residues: CASSLYHTRAGDNYEQYF. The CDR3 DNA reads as TGTGCCAGCAGCTTATACCACACACGAGCAGGGGACAACTACGAGCAGTACTTC.

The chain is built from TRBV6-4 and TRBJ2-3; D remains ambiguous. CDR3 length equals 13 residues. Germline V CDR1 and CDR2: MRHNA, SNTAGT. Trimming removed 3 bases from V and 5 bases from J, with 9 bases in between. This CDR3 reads CASSERWGDTQYF. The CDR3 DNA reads TGTGCCAGCAGTGAGCGCTGGGGAGATACGCAGTATTTT.

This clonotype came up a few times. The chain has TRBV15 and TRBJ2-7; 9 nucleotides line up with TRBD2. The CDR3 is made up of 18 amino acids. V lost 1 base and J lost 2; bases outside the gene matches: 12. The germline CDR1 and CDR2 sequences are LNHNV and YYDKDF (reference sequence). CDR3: CATSRGRSGGISTYEQYF. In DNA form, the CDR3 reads TGTGCCACCAGCAGAGGGAGAAGCGGGGGGATAAGTACCTACGAGCAGTACTTC.

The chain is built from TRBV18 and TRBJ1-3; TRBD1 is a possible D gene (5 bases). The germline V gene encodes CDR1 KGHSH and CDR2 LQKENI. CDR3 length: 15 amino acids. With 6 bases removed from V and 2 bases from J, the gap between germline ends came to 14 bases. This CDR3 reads CASSPGTAAGNTIYF. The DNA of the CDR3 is TGTGCCAGCTCTCCCGGGACTGCAGCTGGAAACACCATATATTTT.

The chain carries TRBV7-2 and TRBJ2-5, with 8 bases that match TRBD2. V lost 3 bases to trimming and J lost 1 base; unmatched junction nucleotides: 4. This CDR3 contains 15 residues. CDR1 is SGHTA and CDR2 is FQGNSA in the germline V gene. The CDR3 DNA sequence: TGTGCCAGCAGCTTTCCTGCGGGAGGCCAAGAGACCCAGTACTTC. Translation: CASSFPAGGQETQYF.

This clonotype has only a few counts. This CDR3 is CASSLGEENYGYTF. The CDR3 coding sequence is TGTGCCAGCAGCTTAGGCGAGGAGAACTATGGCTACACCTTC. The genes are TRBV7-9 and TRBJ1-2, with D hard to call. The germline V gene encodes CDR1 SEHNR and CDR2 FQNEAQ (reference sequence). V was trimmed by 1 base and J by 2 bases, leaving 8 bases between them. The CDR3 sequence is 14 residues long.

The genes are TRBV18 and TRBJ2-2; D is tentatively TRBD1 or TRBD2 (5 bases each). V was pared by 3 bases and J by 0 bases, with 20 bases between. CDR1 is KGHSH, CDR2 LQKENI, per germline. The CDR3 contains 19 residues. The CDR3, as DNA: TGTGCCAGCTCACCCAATCTGGGGGAAGGGACGACGAACACCGGGGAGCTGTTTTTT. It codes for CASSPNLGEGTTNTGELFF.

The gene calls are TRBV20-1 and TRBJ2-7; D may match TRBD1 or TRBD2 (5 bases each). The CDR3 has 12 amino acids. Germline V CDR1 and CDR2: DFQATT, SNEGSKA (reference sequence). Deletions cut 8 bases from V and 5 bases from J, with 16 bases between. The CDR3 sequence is CSPGKGPDEQYF. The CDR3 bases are TGCAGTCCAGGGAAGGGACCCGACGAGCAGTACTTC.

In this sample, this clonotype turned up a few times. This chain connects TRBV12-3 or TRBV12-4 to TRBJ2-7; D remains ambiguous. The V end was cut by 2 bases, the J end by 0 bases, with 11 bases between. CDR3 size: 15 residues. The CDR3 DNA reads TGTGCCAGCAGTTTAACCGCAGGCTTCTCCTACGAGCAGTACTTC. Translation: CASSLTAGFSYEQYF.

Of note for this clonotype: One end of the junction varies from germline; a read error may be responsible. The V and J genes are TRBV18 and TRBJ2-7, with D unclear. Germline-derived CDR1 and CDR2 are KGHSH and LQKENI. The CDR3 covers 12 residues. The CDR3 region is CASSPLGFEQYF. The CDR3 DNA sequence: TGTGCCAGCTCCCCACTGGGCTTCGAGCAGTACTTC.

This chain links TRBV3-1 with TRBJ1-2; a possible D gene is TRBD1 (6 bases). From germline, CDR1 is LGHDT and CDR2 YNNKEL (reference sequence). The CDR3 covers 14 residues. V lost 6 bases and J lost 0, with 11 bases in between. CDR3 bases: TGTGCCAGCAGGCAACAGGGATCTAACTATGGCTACACCTTC. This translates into CASRQQGSNYGYTF.

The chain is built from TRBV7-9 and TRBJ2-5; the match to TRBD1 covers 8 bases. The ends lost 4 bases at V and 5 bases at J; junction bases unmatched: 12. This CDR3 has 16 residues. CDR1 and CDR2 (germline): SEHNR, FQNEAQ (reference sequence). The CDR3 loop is CASSYPSGTGSETQYF. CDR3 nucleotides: TGTGCCAGCAGCTATCCCTCCGGGACAGGCTCCGAGACCCAGTACTTC.